The rows below give T cell receptor beta chains drawn from one sample of a study of T cell responses to AZD1222 COVID-19 vaccine. Libraries were prepared by immunoSEQ multiplex PCR; TCRdb keeps only in-frame clonotypes and omits some of them. The sample yields 95,000 to 110,000 clones, approximately 88% seen once. This specimen was peripheral blood, taken on day 0 of AZD1222 vaccination. Receptors were obtained from an adult in good health. Both conserved end residues are part of each CDR3. Fields, in order: clone size, D gene, V gene, J gene, CDR3 protein, CDR3 DNA. A D gene is named only where the DNA matches it firmly. Rows give clone size only sometimes, using once, few, many, or a class for an expanded clone.

-	TRBD2	TRBV7-9	TRBJ2-7	CASSRGVYEQYF	TGTGCCAGCAGCCGGGGGGTTTACGAGCAGTACTTC
-	-	TRBV19	TRBJ1-4	CASSINWGSYEKLFF	TGTGCCAGTAGTATAAACTGGGGTTCGTATGAAAAACTGTTTTTT
-	-	TRBV5-1	TRBJ2-1	CASSPSNYNEQFF	TGCGCCAGCAGCCCCTCTAATTACAATGAGCAGTTCTTC
-	TRBD1	TRBV11-2	TRBJ1-1	CASRRGTGITHEAFF	TGTGCCAGCCGACGAGGGACAGGGATCACGCATGAAGCTTTCTTT
many	-	TRBV4-2	TRBJ1-1	CASSHGKNTEAFF	TGTGCCAGCAGCCACGGGAAGAACACTGAAGCTTTCTTT
-	TRBD1	TRBV2	TRBJ2-7	CASSGDRGSYEQYF	TGTGCCAGCAGTGGGGACAGGGGCTCCTACGAGCAGTACTTC
-	TRBD1	TRBV7-2	TRBJ1-2	CASSLEGQGGNYGYTF	TGTGCCAGCAGCTTAGAAGGACAGGGGGGAAACTATGGCTACACCTTC
-	-	TRBV11-2	TRBJ2-2	CASSPTGRPGELFF	TGTGCCAGCAGCCCTACAGGGCGGCCCGGGGAGCTGTTTTTT
-	-	TRBV3-1/TRBV3-2	TRBJ1-1	CASSRGDLNTEAFF	TGTGCCAGCAGCCGGGGGGACTTGAACACTGAAGCTTTCTTT
-	TRBD1	TRBV6-7	TRBJ1-2	CASSYSIPRGRNGYTF	TGTGCCAGCAGTTACTCGATTCCCAGGGGGCGGAATGGCTACACCTTC
-	-	TRBV19	TRBJ2-1	CARLKEGRCRLFHEQFF	TGTGCCAGACTAAAGGAGGGACGGTGTCGGTTGTTCCATGAGCAGTTCTTC
-	-	TRBV11-2	TRBJ1-2	CASSRGRVWGYTF	TGTGCCAGCAGCCGGGGGAGGGTTTGGGGCTACACCTTC
-	-	TRBV2	TRBJ1-2	CASSERGTHGLNYGYTF	TGTGCCAGCAGTGAACGCGGGACCCACGGCCTTAACTATGGCTACACCTTC
-	-	TRBV9	TRBJ2-7	CASSLRTNYEQYF	TGTGCCAGCAGCCTCCGGACGAACTACGAGCAGTACTTC
-	TRBD1	TRBV19	TRBJ2-7	CASSNPGTVDYEQYF	TGTGCCAGTAGTAATCCCGGGACAGTAGACTACGAGCAGTACTTC
-	-	TRBV6-2/TRBV6-3	TRBJ2-1	CASTPGGSYNEQFF	TGTGCCAGCACCCCTGGGGGCTCTTACAATGAGCAGTTCTTC